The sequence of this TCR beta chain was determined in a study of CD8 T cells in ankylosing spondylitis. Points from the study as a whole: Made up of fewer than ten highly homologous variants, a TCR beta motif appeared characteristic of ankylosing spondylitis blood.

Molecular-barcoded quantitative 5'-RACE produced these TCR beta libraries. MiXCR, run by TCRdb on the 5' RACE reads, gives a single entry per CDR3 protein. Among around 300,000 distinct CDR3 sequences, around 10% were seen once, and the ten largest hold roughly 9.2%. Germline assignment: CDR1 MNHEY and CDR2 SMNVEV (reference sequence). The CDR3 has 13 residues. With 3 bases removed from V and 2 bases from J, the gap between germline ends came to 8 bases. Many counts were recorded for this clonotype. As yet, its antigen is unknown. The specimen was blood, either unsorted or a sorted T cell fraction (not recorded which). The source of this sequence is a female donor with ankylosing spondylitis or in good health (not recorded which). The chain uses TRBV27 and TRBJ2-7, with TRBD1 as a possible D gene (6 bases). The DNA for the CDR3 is TGTGCCAGCAGTTTTGGACAGCCCTACGAGCAGTACTTC. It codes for CASSFGQPYEQYF.